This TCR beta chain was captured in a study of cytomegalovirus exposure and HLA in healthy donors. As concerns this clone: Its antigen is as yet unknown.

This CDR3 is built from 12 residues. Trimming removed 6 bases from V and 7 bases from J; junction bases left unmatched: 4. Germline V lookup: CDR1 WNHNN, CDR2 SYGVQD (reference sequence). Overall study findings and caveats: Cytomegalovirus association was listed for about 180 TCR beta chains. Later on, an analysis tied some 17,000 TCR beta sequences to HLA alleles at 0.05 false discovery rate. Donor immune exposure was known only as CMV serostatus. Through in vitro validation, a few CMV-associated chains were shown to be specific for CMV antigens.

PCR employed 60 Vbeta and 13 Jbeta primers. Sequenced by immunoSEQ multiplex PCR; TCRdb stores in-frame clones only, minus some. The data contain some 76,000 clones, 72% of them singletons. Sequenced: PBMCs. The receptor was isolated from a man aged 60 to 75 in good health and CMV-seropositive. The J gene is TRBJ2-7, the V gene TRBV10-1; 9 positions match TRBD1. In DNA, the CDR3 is TGCGCCAGCAGCGGGACAGGGCGTGAGCAGTACTTC. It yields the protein CASSGTGREQYF.